This T cell receptor beta chain was observed in a study of cytomegalovirus exposure and HLA in healthy donors (dated by TCRdb to about 2017). Notes on the research overall: An earlier analysis of about 560 of the donors reported about 260 Gb of sequence data and 95 million to 140 million unique TCR beta sequences obtained from around 190 million T cells. Among about 370 genotyped donors of the cohort, an average of approximately 240,000 unique TCR beta nucleotide sequences was sequenced per donor, of which about 18% were non-productive. The study aimed to test whether cataloging public T cell receptors could reveal signatures of past pathogen exposure. Of the roughly 400 genotyped donors, roughly 76% were placed in the genetic ancestry cluster associated with self-reported Caucasian donors. The study combined high-throughput TCR immunosequencing, statistical association of individual TCRs with disease status, and machine learning to predict cytomegalovirus infection status. The study used immunosequencing to profile the T cell repertoires of more than 650 subjects and linked those repertoires to cytomegalovirus serostatus. Four to six DR-DQ haplotypes were handled as single units for association and clustering because linkage in the cohort was strong. In a later genetic analysis, genome-wide SNP genotypes for 398 of the 666 donors were used, and that subset was treated as a discovery cohort. Along with the approximately 670-subject first cohort, a separate validation cohort of around 110 different subjects was used. Every discovery cohort repertoire had been produced on one sequencing platform. Roughly 300 gigabases of sequencing data and approximately 84 million unique TCR sequences were included in an early release covering around 650 HLA-typed donors. Donor age, sex, ethnicity and CMV serostatus were compiled together with the repertoire data. A later analysis re-examined previously published TCR beta repertoires from more than 650 donors and added high-resolution HLA genotyping to investigate patterns of TCR occurrence. An earlier analysis of around 580 of the donors used high-throughput TCR beta sequencing to judge whether each TCR beta V gene segment behaved as functional or pseudogenic. Typing coverage differed by locus: A, B, C, DRB1 and DQB1 were typed in roughly 620-640 donors, DQA1 in approximately 520, DPA1 in some 600, and DPB1 in around 490. In the later analysis, no new phenotypic data were used to find candidate immune exposures; instead, reliance was placed on TCR beta sequences and their occurrence across donors. Both class I and class II loci were covered by HLA typing, at four-digit resolution. Overall study outcomes, separate from this receptor: In a later genetic analysis, a missense DCLRE1C variant was associated with V-gene and J-gene trimming of TCR beta chains, and the association was replicated in an independent cohort. In a later analysis, 15,000 to 20,000 TCR beta sequences were associated with specific HLA alleles at a false discovery rate of 0.05. The only immune exposure information available for the cohort was CMV serostatus. A group of highly shared sequence variants was considered likely to be a technical artifact of the sequencing pipeline. The authors suggested that the approach could potentially be generalized to other disease states and immunological phenotypes. In an earlier analysis of about 540 of the donors, most TCR beta V segments were observed in productive rearrangements about 87% or about 30% of the time, broadly matching IMGT annotations. In a later analysis, several top co-occurrence clusters were reported to appear linked to parvovirus B19, influenza, CMV and Epstein-Barr virus. The presence/absence analyses assumed that sequencing depth was roughly uniform across donors, and that assumption may not be true. In both the original and validation cohorts, the classifier was reported to diagnose cytomegalovirus status with high specificity and sensitivity. The 87-base-pair reads could not distinguish some IMGT-functional V segments, including TRBV6-2 and TRBV6-3, so those segments were excluded. A few of the identified cytomegalovirus-associated TCR beta chains were confirmed in vitro to be specific for cytomegalovirus antigens. The study listed 164 TCR beta chains as associated with cytomegalovirus. Strong co-occurrence of HLA alleles, especially DR and DQ, made assigning TCR associations to individual alleles difficult. A further reported finding was that TCR beta sequences accurately predicted the HLA-A and HLA-B alleles for most subjects in the first cohort. Compared with the approximately 670-donor mean, donors in an Asian-associated ancestry cluster had fewer N-insertions in productive TCRs, according to a later genetic analysis. Most CMV-associated TCR beta chains appeared to be HLA-restricted in a later analysis, and the HLA associations seemed to be driven largely by CMV exposure. Most TCR sequences were seen in very few donors, while some public TCRs were found in many individuals. This cohort had only TCR beta chains sequenced, and the lack of alpha or paired-chain data limited which features could be detected. Over 15 rarely observed V segments, including chromosome 9 orphons, were excluded from the earlier analysis of some 590 of the donors because counts were too low. Correlated functional status among segregating V segments might reflect linkage disequilibrium, but an unknown experimental factor could not be ruled out. A later analysis found that HLA-associated TCR beta chains were more clonally expanded and had lower generation probabilities than equally common non-associated chains. Because some donors lacked HLA typing at each locus, the association tests relied only on the typed subset. In a later analysis, TCR association rates were found to vary across HLA loci, with the most associated TCRs seen for DRB1 alleles and the fewest for HLA-C alleles.

From the cysteine up to the phenylalanine, the CDR3 has a length of 14 residues. CDR3 DNA is the only sequence kept; it has 42 bases, read in frame from the first base. From V the trimming removes 4 bases and from J it removes 3 bases, while the gene matches leave 6 bases of the junction unaccounted for. The germline V gene (reference sequence) supplies CDR1 SEHNR and CDR2 FQNEAQ. In total, about 650 healthy bone marrow donors made up the cohort. At the time of sampling, every cohort member was nominally healthy, though immune exposures that went unrecorded were likely present. The donor tested CMV seropositive and was one of the 289 seropositive cohort members. A peripheral blood sample was provided by each donor, and peripheral blood mononuclear cells were used for TCR beta sequencing. The Qiagen DNeasy Blood Extraction Kit was used to extract genomic DNA from the blood cell samples. With respect to this clone: Its specific antigen is unknown.

Libraries came from the immunoSEQ multiplex PCR assay. The multiplex PCR relied on a mix of 60 forward primers for TCR Vbeta segments and 13 reverse primers for TCR Jbeta segments. The CDR3 region of rearranged TCR beta genes was amplified from genomic DNA by a multiplex PCR assay. On the Illumina HiSeq System, the amplified TCR beta libraries were sequenced as 87-base-pair reads. The paper's processing steps were these. In a later analysis, tens of millions of unique TCR beta chains were counted across the approximately 620 repertoires, and roughly 9.9 million of these chains were shared by at least two donors. A nearest-neighbor algorithm error-corrected the raw reads and collapsed the reads into unique sequences, merging closely related sequences to remove PCR and sequencing errors. CDR3 sequences were aligned to IMGT reference sequences to assign V, D and J gene segments. Each retained sequence needed at least a six-nucleotide match to both a V gene segment and a J gene segment. Rearrangements were called productive when the CDR3 lacked stop codons and stayed in frame with V and J; all others were non-productive. CDR3 was defined according to IMGT convention as the region running from the second conserved V-encoded cysteine to the conserved J-encoded phenylalanine. The earlier analysis of 500 to 600 of the donors excluded sequences that lacked an unambiguous match to a single V gene segment. An earlier analysis of 500 to 600 of the donors classified V segments as functional when productive rearrangements were above 56.7% and as segregating when the standard deviation between donors was above 5%. A statistical classification framework was built to diagnose cytomegalovirus status from the catalog of TCR beta chain sequences. In a later analysis, V and J genes were assigned by comparing TCR nucleotide sequences against IMGT/GENE-DB human TR gene sequences. Using the TCRdist pipeline, a later analysis assigned CDR3 sequences along with most-parsimonious VDJ recombination scenarios. A later analysis defined each TCR beta chain by its CDR3 amino acid sequence plus V-gene family, and excluded reads lacking a unique V-gene family. As a way to deal with suspected cross-contamination and a sequencing artifact, a later analysis dropped more than 500 nucleotide sequences that were highly shared and had low generation probability. A later analysis calculated a clonal expansion index for each public chain from normalized within-repertoire ranks of inferred template counts. In a later analysis, generation probabilities were computed using a VDJ recombination model fitted to out-of-frame rearrangements, and the results were checked against IGoR. Hypergeometric tests were used in a later analysis to score TCR-TCR, TCR-HLA and TCR-CMV co-occurrence, with a repertoire-size bias correction applied to the TCR pairs. A later analysis estimated false discovery rates by permuting HLA or CMV assignments 20 times. In a later analysis, co-occurring TCRs were grouped using DBSCAN, with TCRdist sequence similarity added in when clustering inside HLA-allele-positive subsets. Co-occurrence clustering excluded repertoires with fewer than 30,000 or more than 120,000 public chains, plus five with anomalous nucleotide sharing. Imported from immuneACCESS, the table was reduced by TCRdb to in-frame sequences with V and J called. These copies leave out some clones; in studies compared against another copy, an unresolved V gene accounts for under half, and the cause of the remainder is not known. The DNA gave D and trimming, while V, J and clone size come from that table. The sample table holds around 55,000 clones. The top ten hold roughly 9% of the sample.

The sample taken for sequencing was PBMCs. The chain employs TRBV7-9 and TRBJ2-7, and 7 bases in between align with TRBD1. The sequence was obtained from a man in his fifties or sixties in good health and CMV-seropositive. The CDR3 protein is CASSSRQGDYEQYF. The DNA sequence is given as TGTGCCAGCAGCTCACGACAGGGAGACTACGAGCAGTACTTC.